Shown below are 3 T cell receptor beta chains from a single sample sequenced in a study of blood T cell repertoires in COVID-19. The repertoire was sequenced with immunoSEQ multiplex PCR; TCRdb's copy has only in-frame clones and lacks some. The sample lists approximately 200,000 clones; around nine tenths were seen once. The sample comprised PBMCs or T cells enriched from blood (not recorded which). Every receptor here comes from a woman aged 25 to 39 who had been exposed to COVID-19.

The chain links TRBV7-9 to TRBJ1-4; D gene ambiguous. The CDR3 is 14 residues long. The germline gives CDR1 SEHNR, CDR2 FQNEAQ (reference sequence). Trimming shortened V by 2 bases and J by 5 bases, and 9 bases separated the two germline ends. This CDR3 reads CASSLLTDNEKLFF. The CDR3 DNA follows: TGTGCCAGCAGCTTACTCACAGACAATGAAAAACTGTTTTTT.

The gene calls are TRBV2 and TRBJ1-5; TRBD1 matches at 9 bases. CDR3 length: 19 residues. V shed 5 bases and J 2 bases; nucleotides not matched to a gene: 16. Germline V CDR1 and CDR2: SNHLY, FYNNEI. The CDR3 sequence is CASSPPRDRENVGNQPQHF. As DNA, the CDR3 is TGTGCCAGCAGTCCTCCTCGGGACAGGGAAAACGTTGGCAATCAGCCCCAGCATTTT.

The chain employs TRBV7-3 and TRBJ2-3, with 9 bases matching TRBD2. The CDR3 consists of 15 residues. Looked up from germline, CDR1 is SGHTA and CDR2 is FQGTGA. Trimming cost V 3 bases and J 5 bases; bases outside gene matches: 6. CDR3 region: CASSLVGLAVDTQYF. The CDR3 region has the DNA TGTGCCAGCAGCTTGGTGGGACTAGCAGTAGATACGCAGTATTTT.